This paragraph covers one T cell receptor (beta chain) sequence. Its antigen is not identified. This entry is derived from a study of T-cell memory formation after mild COVID-19. The CDR3 has 17 amino acids. From germline, CDR1 is MGHRA and CDR2 YSYEKL. V gave up 0 bases and J gave up 2 bases, with 17 bases separating them. Study-wide results and limits: Contracting clones, day 15 to 85, had balanced CD4/CD8, and later expanders favored CD4+.

TCRdb fed the 5' RACE reads into MiXCR, producing one record per CDR3 protein. The sample records around 310,000 distinct CDR3 sequences, under 25% being singletons. The sequence came from a man aged 18 to 35 who had mild COVID-19 (a few samples of this study predate the infection). Cell type and time point are not known. The J gene is TRBJ2-7, the V gene TRBV4-1, with D possibly TRBD1 on 6 matching bases. The source material was PBMCs or a T cell subset sorted from them (not recorded which). For the CDR3, the DNA is TGCGCCAGCAGCCAAGACCTCGGACAGCCAACCACCTACGAGCAGTACTTC. Amino acids: CASSQDLGQPTTYEQYF.